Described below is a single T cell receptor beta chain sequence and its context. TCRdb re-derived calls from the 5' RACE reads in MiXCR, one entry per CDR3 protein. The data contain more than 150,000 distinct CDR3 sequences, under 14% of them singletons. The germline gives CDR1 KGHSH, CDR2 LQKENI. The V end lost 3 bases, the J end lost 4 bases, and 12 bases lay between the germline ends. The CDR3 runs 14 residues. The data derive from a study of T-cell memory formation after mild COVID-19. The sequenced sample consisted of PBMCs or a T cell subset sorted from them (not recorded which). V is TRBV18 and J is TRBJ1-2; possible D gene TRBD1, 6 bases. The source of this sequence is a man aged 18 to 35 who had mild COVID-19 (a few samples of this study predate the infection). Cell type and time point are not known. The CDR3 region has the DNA TGTGCCAGCTCACCGGGACAAGCTCGCTATGGCTACACCTTC. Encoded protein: CASSPGQARYGYTF.